The next 26 T cell receptor beta chains were all read from a single sample in a study of Ad26.COV2.S vaccination and SARS-CoV-2 variants. Clones were read by immunoSEQ multiplex PCR, and TCRdb kept only the in-frame ones, dropping some. Among about 400,000 clones listed, around 82% were seen once. As to treatment: around 19 received Ad26.COV2.S at low or high dose, single or two shots; roughly five received placebo; per-sample allocation not given. Sampling occurred on day 63 after the first vaccine or placebo injection. The material sequenced was peripheral blood, taken in a trial of Ad26.COV2.S vaccine versus placebo. The origin of the receptors is a person between 18 and 60 years old who received the Ad26.COV2.S COVID-19 vaccine or a placebo.

The chain employs TRBV18 and TRBJ1-1; D ambiguous. Trimming took off 6 bases at V and 2 bases at J, with 7 bases between the two ends. The CDR3 loop spans 12 amino acids. From germline, CDR1 is KGHSH and CDR2 LQKENI. CDR3 sequence reads: CASSLFNTEAFF. The CDR3 DNA follows: TGTGCCAGCTCGCTATTTAACACTGAAGCTTTCTTT. The full variable domain, its missing parts supplied by reference TRBV18 and TRBJ1-1, is NAGVMQNPRHLVRRRGQEARLRCSPMKGHSHVYWYRQLPEEGLKFMVYLQKENIIDESGMPKERFSAEFPKEGPSILRIQQVVRGDSAAYFCASSLFNTEAFFGQGTRLTVV.

The rearrangement joins TRBV7-9 to TRBJ2-5; TRBD2 aligns across 10 bases. The CDR3 contains 16 residues. Looked up from germline, CDR1 is SEHNR and CDR2 is FQNEAQ (reference sequence). Unmatched junction bases numbered 9, after V lost 6 bases and J lost 2 bases. The CDR3 sequence is CASSSRTSGPQETQYF. In DNA form, the CDR3 reads TGTGCCAGCAGTTCCCGGACTAGCGGCCCACAAGAGACCCAGTACTTC.

The CDR3 spells CASSLDRGYMNTEAFF. The CDR3 DNA sequence: TGCGCCAGCAGCTTGGACAGGGGTTATATGAACACTGAAGCTTTCTTT. The chain combines TRBV5-1 with TRBJ1-1; 7 positions match TRBD1. This CDR3 is built from 16 residues. Germline lookup yields CDR1 SGHRS and CDR2 YFSETQ. V was clipped by 0 bases and J by 0 bases; unmatched bases: 5. Variable domain in full (rest from reference TRBV5-1 and TRBJ1-1): KAGVTQTPRYLIKTRGQQVTLSCSPISGHRSVSWYQQTPGQGLQFLFEYFSETQRNKGNFPGRFSGRQFSNSRSEMNVSTLELGDSALYLCASSLDRGYMNTEAFFGQGTRLTVV.

As DNA, the CDR3 is TGTGCCACCAGTCAGCCTGGGGCCAACGTCCTGACTTTC. This translates into CATSQPGANVLTF. J is TRBJ2-6 and V is TRBV24-1; D uncertain. The germline gives CDR1 KGHDR, CDR2 SFDVKD. The ends were cut back, 6 bases at V and 2 bases at J, with 4 bases in the middle. The CDR3 has 13 residues.

V usage is TRBV4-1 and J usage is TRBJ2-7, with D perhaps being TRBD1 or TRBD2 (5 bases each). Trimming left V 1 base short and J 6 bases short, with 19 bases between. Germline CDR1 is MGHRA and CDR2 is YSYEKL. The CDR3 is made up of 16 amino acids. The chain's CDR3 is CASSQVTGRGSTEQYF. CDR3 DNA sequence: TGCGCCAGCAGCCAAGTTACGGGACGGGGCTCCACCGAGCAGTACTTC.

The chain combines TRBV30 with TRBJ2-1; 9 positions agree with TRBD2. Germline CDR1 GTSNPN, CDR2 SVGIG (reference sequence). This CDR3 is 15 amino acids long. V shed 3 bases, J shed 7 bases, and the junction held 10 bases outside the gene matches. The CDR3 spells CAWRPSRGRVNEQFF. The CDR3 DNA reads TGTGCCTGGAGACCTAGCCGCGGGAGGGTAAATGAGCAGTTCTTC.

This chain connects TRBV10-3 to TRBJ1-5; possible D gene TRBD1, 5 bases. V was clipped by 3 bases and J by 8 bases, with 8 bases between them. The CDR3 spans 12 residues. Germline loops: CDR1 ENHRY, CDR2 SYGVKD. The CDR3 DNA reads TGTGCCATCAGTGACATCAGGGAGCCCCAGCATTTT. This translates into CAISDIREPQHF.

This clone showed up just once. The germline gene is not matched at one end of the junction; a read error may be the cause. This sequence joins TRBV30 and TRBJ2-2; TRBD2 aligns across 9 bases. The V gene's germline CDR1 is GTSNPN and CDR2 SVGIG (reference sequence). CDR3 length: 14 residues. CDR3 in amino acids: CAWRLAGNSGELFF. As DNA, the CDR3 is TGTGCCTGGAGGCTAGCGGGAAACAGCGGGGAGCTGTTTTTT.

The rearrangement links TRBV6-5 to TRBJ1-2; D possibly corresponds to TRBD1 (6 bases). The V gene lost 5 bases and the J gene lost 6 bases, with 13 bases spanning the gap. Germline loops: CDR1 MNHEY, CDR2 SVGAGI. The CDR3 runs to 13 residues. CDR3 in amino acids: CASSPTQGNGYTF. The CDR3 bases are TGTGCCAGCAGTCCAACCCAGGGGAATGGCTACACCTTC.

DNA of the CDR3: TGTGCCAGTCACAATTCGGGGACAGGGTACGAAAAACTGTTTTTT. Its translation: CASHNSGTGYEKLFF. The chain has TRBV19 and TRBJ1-4, with TRBD1 matching 9 bases. V shed 8 bases, J shed 8 bases, and the junction held 12 bases outside the gene matches. Germline lookup yields CDR1 LNHDA and CDR2 SQIVND (reference sequence). The CDR3 loop spans 15 amino acids.

The chain employs TRBV21-1 and TRBJ1-5; the table gives TRBD1 as D, unverified against the DNA. TRBV21-1 is a pseudogene. The CDR3 length is 16 residues. DNA for the CDR3: TGTGCCAGCAGCAAATGGGGCAGCCGTAGCAATCAGCCCCAGCATTTT. Translated, it gives CASSKWGSRSNQPQHF.

The V call is TRBV18, the J call TRBJ2-2; possibly TRBD2 for D (6 bases). Trimming took off 3 bases at V and 5 bases at J, with 16 bases between the two ends. The CDR3 is 16 amino acids. CDR1 is KGHSH and CDR2 is LQKENI in the germline V gene. The DNA for the CDR3 is TGTGCCAGCTCACCGTTCGGGGGAGGAGGTACCGGGGAGCTGTTTTTT. This gives the protein CASSPFGGGGTGELFF.

The genes are TRBV5-4 and TRBJ2-2, with 9 bases identical to TRBD2. The V gene end was trimmed by 5 bases and the J gene end by 3 bases; junction bases not matched to a gene: 2. This CDR3 region has 14 residues. Germline assignment: CDR1 SGHNT and CDR2 YYREEE (reference sequence). DNA of the CDR3: TGTGCCAGCAGAAGGACTAGCGACACCGGGGAGCTGTTTTTT. As protein: CASRRTSDTGELFF.

The rearrangement links TRBV7-2 to TRBJ1-1, with a tentative D call TRBD1 (5 bases). Germline-derived CDR1 and CDR2 are SGHTA and FQGNSA. The length of the CDR3 is 13 residues. V was pared by 5 bases and J by 3 bases, with 10 bases between. The DNA of the CDR3 is TGTGCCAGCAGCCCGCCGGGGGACACTGAAGCTTTCTTT. Amino acids: CASSPPGDTEAFF.

This clone was found once. The V call is TRBV7-3, the J call TRBJ1-1, with 9 bases identical to TRBD1. CDR1 and CDR2 from the germline V gene are SGHTA and FQGTGA. There are 14 residues in the CDR3. J was trimmed by 5 bases and V by 5 bases; bases with no gene match: 6. CDR3 protein: CASSPQGARTEAFF. In DNA form, the CDR3 reads TGTGCCAGCAGCCCACAGGGGGCGAGAACTGAAGCTTTCTTT.

J is TRBJ2-7 and V is TRBV4-3; 7 nucleotides align to TRBD2. V lost 0 bases, J lost 7 bases, and 12 bases stayed unmatched. This CDR3 has 16 residues. Germline loops: CDR1 LGHNA, CDR2 YSLEER. CDR3 region: CASSQDTQAAGREQYF. In DNA, the CDR3 is TGCGCCAGCAGCCAAGATACTCAGGCAGCGGGACGGGAGCAGTACTTC.

The J gene is TRBJ1-1, the V gene TRBV5-1; D uncertain. Looked up from germline, CDR1 is SGHRS and CDR2 is YFSETQ. The CDR3 loop spans 14 amino acids. The V gene lost 2 bases and the J gene lost 4 bases, with 12 bases spanning the gap. The CDR3 DNA follows: TGCGCCAGCAGCTTAGGCCCCGGGTCCACTGAAGCTTTCTTT. Translation: CASSLGPGSTEAFF.

The rearrangement links TRBV5-1 to TRBJ2-1, with TRBD2 as a possible D gene (5 bases). The CDR3 sequence is 16 residues long. Germline loops: CDR1 SGHRS, CDR2 YFSETQ. V lost 7 bases and J lost 10, with 27 bases in between. The CDR3 protein is CASAERPDSKGIEQFF. Here the CDR3 DNA reads TGCGCCAGCGCGGAAAGGCCGGACTCCAAAGGGATAGAGCAGTTCTTC.

This clone has just a few counts. The V gene is TRBV29-1, the J gene TRBJ2-7, with TRBD1 as a possible D gene (6 bases). The CDR3 is 14 residues long. Per the germline V gene, CDR1 is SQVTM and CDR2 is ANQGSEA. The V end was cut by 7 bases, the J end by 6 bases, with 22 bases between. The DNA for the CDR3 is TGCAGCGCCCGCATGGACATCCTAGGGGGCGAGCAGTACTTC. Protein product: CSARMDILGGEQYF.

J is TRBJ2-1 and V is TRBV3-1 (or the pseudogene TRBV3-2); 9 bases fit TRBD1. Germline lookup yields CDR1 LGHDT and CDR2 YNNKEL (reference sequence). J lost 8 bases, V lost 2 bases, and 7 bases had no gene match. This CDR3 comprises 15 residues. CDR3 coding DNA: TGTGCCAGCAGCCAACCGGGACAGGGAATCGATGAGCAGTTCTTC. Its translation is CASSQPGQGIDEQFF.

This clone was seen a handful of times. CDR3 loop: CASSGSGTYNEQFF. CDR3 DNA: TGCGCCAGCAGCGGGAGCGGGACTTACAATGAGCAGTTCTTC. The chain combines TRBV5-1 with TRBJ2-1, with 7 bases identical to TRBD2. Germline loops: CDR1 SGHRS, CDR2 YFSETQ. The length of the CDR3 is 14 residues. The V segment lost 4 bases and the J segment 4 bases; nucleotides outside the gene matches: 5.

The chain has TRBV19 and TRBJ1-3; D is undetermined. Trimming took 2 bases from V and 1 from J, leaving 6 bases between them. This CDR3 region has 14 residues. CDR1 is LNHDA and CDR2 is SQIVND in the germline V gene (reference sequence). CDR3 sequence reads: CASSITISGNTIYF. The CDR3 region has the DNA TGTGCCAGTAGTATAACCATTTCTGGAAACACCATATATTTT.

The chain links TRBV5-1 to TRBJ1-3, with D uncertain. The CDR3 sequence is 16 residues long. Trimming stripped 4 bases from V and 0 bases from J, with 14 bases between. The germline V gene has CDR1 SGHRS and CDR2 YFSETQ. CDR3 nucleotides: TGCGCCAGCAGCCCCTCCGAGGCCTTCTCTGGAAACACCATATATTTT. Protein: CASSPSEAFSGNTIYF.

The V gene is TRBV19, the J gene TRBJ2-7; 8 nucleotides agree with TRBD1. The CDR3 has 14 residues. Germline CDR1 LNHDA, CDR2 SQIVND (reference sequence). J gave up 1 base and V 8 bases, and 7 bases lay outside the gene matches. CDR3 residues: CASGRGPTSYEQYF. The CDR3, as DNA: TGTGCCAGTGGCAGGGGGCCTACGTCCTACGAGCAGTACTTC.

This clone was recorded a few times. This sequence joins TRBV30 and TRBJ2-5; D might be TRBD1 (6 bases). The CDR3 sequence is 16 residues long. V was clipped by 3 bases and J by 5 bases, with 22 bases between them. Germline V gene sequence: CDR1 GTSNPN, CDR2 SVGIG (reference sequence). Here the CDR3 DNA reads TGTGCCTGGAGCCGTAGTCGCACAGGGATCGGGGAGACCCAGTACTTC. Protein: CAWSRSRTGIGETQYF.

The V and J genes are TRBV7-2 and TRBJ2-2; 8 positions match TRBD1. V dropped 3 bases and J dropped 4; count of bases not matched to a gene: 7. The CDR3 has 16 amino acids. From germline, CDR1 is SGHTA and CDR2 FQGNSA. CDR3 in DNA: TGTGCCAGCAGCTTCAAGACAGGGGCGTCCACCGGGGAGCTGTTTTTT. The encoded protein is CASSFKTGASTGELFF.